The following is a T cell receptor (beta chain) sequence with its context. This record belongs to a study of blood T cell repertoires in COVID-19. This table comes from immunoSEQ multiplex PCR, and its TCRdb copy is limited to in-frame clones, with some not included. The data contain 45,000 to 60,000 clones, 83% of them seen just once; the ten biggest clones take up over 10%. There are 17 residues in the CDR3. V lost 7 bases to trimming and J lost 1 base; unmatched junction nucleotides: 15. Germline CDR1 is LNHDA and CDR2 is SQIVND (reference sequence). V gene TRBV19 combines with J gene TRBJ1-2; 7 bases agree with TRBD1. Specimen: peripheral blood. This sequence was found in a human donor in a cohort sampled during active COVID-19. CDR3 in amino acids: CASTPGVTGPLNYGYTF. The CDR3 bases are TGTGCCAGTACCCCCGGGGTGACAGGGCCCCTTAACTATGGCTACACCTTC.